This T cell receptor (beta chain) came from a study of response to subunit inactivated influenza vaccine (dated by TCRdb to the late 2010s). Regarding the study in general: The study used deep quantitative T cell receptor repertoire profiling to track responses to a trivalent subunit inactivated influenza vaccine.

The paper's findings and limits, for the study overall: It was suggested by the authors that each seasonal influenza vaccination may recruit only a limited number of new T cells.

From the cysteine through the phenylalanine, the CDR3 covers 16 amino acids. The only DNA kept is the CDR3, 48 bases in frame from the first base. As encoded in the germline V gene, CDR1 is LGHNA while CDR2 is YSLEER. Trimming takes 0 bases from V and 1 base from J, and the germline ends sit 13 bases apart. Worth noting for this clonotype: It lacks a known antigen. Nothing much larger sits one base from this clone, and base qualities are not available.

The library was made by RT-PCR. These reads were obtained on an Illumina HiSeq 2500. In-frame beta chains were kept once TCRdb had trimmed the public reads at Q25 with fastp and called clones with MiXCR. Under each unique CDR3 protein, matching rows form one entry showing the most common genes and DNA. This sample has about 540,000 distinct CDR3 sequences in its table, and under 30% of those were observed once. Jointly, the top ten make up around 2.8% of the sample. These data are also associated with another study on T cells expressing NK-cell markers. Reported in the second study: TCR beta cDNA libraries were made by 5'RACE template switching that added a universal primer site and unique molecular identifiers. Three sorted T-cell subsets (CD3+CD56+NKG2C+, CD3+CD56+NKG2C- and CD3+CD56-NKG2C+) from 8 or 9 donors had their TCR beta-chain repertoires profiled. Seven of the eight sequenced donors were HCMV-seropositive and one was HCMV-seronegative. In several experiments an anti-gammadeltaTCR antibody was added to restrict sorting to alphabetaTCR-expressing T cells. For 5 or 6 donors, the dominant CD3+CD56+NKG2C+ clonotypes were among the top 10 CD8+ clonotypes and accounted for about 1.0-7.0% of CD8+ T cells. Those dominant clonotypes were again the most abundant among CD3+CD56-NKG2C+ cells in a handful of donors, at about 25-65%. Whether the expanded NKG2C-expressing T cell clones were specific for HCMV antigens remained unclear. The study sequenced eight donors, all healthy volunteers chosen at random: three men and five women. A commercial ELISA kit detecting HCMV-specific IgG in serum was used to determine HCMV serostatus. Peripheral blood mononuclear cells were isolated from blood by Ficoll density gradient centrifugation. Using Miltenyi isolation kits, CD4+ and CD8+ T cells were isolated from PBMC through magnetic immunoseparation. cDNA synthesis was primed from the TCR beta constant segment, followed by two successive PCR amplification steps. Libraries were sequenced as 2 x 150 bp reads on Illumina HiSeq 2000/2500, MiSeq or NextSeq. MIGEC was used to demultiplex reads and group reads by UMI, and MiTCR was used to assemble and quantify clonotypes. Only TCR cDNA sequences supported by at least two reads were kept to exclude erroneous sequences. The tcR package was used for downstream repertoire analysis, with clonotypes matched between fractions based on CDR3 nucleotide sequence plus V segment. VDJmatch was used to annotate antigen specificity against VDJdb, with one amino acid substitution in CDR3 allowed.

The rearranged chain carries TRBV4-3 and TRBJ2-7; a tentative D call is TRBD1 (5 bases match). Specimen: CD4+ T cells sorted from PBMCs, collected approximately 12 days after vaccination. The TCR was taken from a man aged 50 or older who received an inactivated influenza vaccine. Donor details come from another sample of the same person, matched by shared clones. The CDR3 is CASSQDWGSKSYEQYF. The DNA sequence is TGCGCCAGCAGCCAAGATTGGGGCAGCAAATCCTACGAGCAGTACTTC.